The rows below give T cell receptor beta chains drawn from one sample of a study of T-cell reconstitution after alpha-beta-depleted transplantation in children. TCRdb re-called the PCR reads through MiXCR, storing one row per CDR3 protein. This sample has a few hundred thousand distinct CDR3 sequences, with roughly 11% found just once. Sequences were derived from PBMCs from the stem cell graft donor, sampled from the stem cell graft. These receptors were collected from a human donor who donated a stem cell graft to a child with acute myeloid leukemia. CDR3s include the opening cysteine and the closing phenylalanine or tryptophan. The D gene is left open where the match is weak. Rows give clone size only sometimes, using once, few, many, or a class for an expanded clone.

d_call clone_size j_call v_call cdr3_aa cdr3_nt
- - TRBJ2-7 TRBV25-1 CASSQGGVMVEQYF TGTGCCAGCTCCCAGGGGGGAGTTATGGTCGAGCAGTACTTC
- many TRBJ2-2 TRBV10-3 CAIHKTTSSGNTGELFF TGTGCCATCCACAAAACCACTAGCAGTGGGAACACCGGGGAGCTGTTTTTT
TRBD1 - TRBJ1-2 TRBV20-1 CSAPRTGTYGYTF TGCAGTGCTCCCCGGACAGGGACCTATGGCTACACCTTC
TRBD1 - TRBJ2-5 TRBV28 CASNPGTVLETQYF TGTGCCAGCAATCCAGGGACAGTCCTTGAGACCCAGTACTTC
- few TRBJ2-6 TRBV6-2/TRBV6-3 CASLLAGANVLTF TGTGCCAGCCTCCTGGCTGGGGCCAACGTCCTGACTTTC
TRBD2 many TRBJ2-3 TRBV7-6 CASSLVLAPDTQYF TGTGCCAGCAGCTTAGTACTAGCGCCAGATACGCAGTATTTT
- few TRBJ2-5 TRBV6-2/TRBV6-3 CASSYPTEYQETQYF TGTGCCAGCAGTTACCCTACAGAATACCAAGAGACCCAGTACTTC
- - TRBJ2-1 TRBV30 CAWSLAYEQFF TGTGCCTGGAGCTTAGCTTATGAGCAGTTCTTC
TRBD2 few TRBJ2-5 TRBV10-3 CAISEGTSGGSETQYF TGTGCCATCAGTGAGGGGACTAGCGGGGGGTCGGAGACCCAGTACTTC
- few TRBJ1-2 TRBV12-3/TRBV12-4 CASSSLAGFGGYTF TGTGCCAGCAGTTCCCTAGCAGGGTTTGGAGGCTACACCTTC
- few TRBJ1-1 TRBV6-6 CASSNDPTAKAFF TGTGCCAGCAGCAACGATCCGACAGCCAAGGCTTTCTTT
TRBD2 - TRBJ2-1 TRBV12-3/TRBV12-4 CASSHGGLAGESSYNEQFF TGTGCCAGCAGCCACGGGGGACTAGCGGGGGAAAGCTCCTACAATGAGCAGTTCTTC
- many TRBJ2-1 TRBV7-3 CASSPTGGASYNEQFF TGTGCCAGCAGCCCCACAGGTGGGGCGAGCTACAATGAGCAGTTCTTC
- few TRBJ2-6 TRBV6-5 CASSRRGSSGANVLTF TGTGCCAGCAGTAGGAGGGGGAGCTCTGGGGCCAACGTCCTGACTTTC
TRBD2 few TRBJ2-2 TRBV4-2 CASSRQLAGEGTGELFF TGTGCCAGCAGCCGCCAACTAGCGGGGGAAGGGACCGGGGAGCTGTTTTTT
- - TRBJ2-2 TRBV25-1 CASSDKGVGDWLATGELFF TGTGCCAGCAGTGATAAGGGGGTGGGCGACTGGCTAGCTACCGGGGAGCTGTTTTTT
- few TRBJ2-3 TRBV19 CASSIGGEWTDTQYF TGTGCCAGTAGTATCGGAGGGGAATGGACAGATACGCAGTATTTT
TRBD1 - TRBJ1-2 TRBV5-1 CASRRGTDGYTF TGCGCCAGCAGGCGAGGGACAGATGGCTACACCTTC
- - TRBJ2-2 TRBV9 CASSKVPTGELFF TGTGCCAGCAGCAAGGTCCCCACCGGGGAGCTGTTTTTT
TRBD2 few TRBJ2-2 TRBV20-1 CSAPAGGSVTGELFF TGCAGTGCCCCGGCGGGGGGCTCGGTCACCGGGGAGCTGTTTTTT
- few TRBJ1-2 TRBV30 CAWQGRDNYGYTF TGTGCCTGGCAGGGCAGGGATAACTATGGCTACACCTTC
TRBD1 many TRBJ2-7 TRBV6-1 CASRTGSPYEQYF TGTGCCAGCAGGACAGGGAGCCCATACGAGCAGTACTTC
- many TRBJ2-5 TRBV20-1 CSARAGERGETQYF TGCAGTGCTAGAGCCGGAGAAAGGGGAGAGACCCAGTACTTC
- many TRBJ1-4 TRBV12-3/TRBV12-4 CASSLLVNEKLFF TGTGCCAGCAGTTTGTTGGTGAATGAAAAACTGTTTTTT
- - TRBJ2-2 TRBV12-3/TRBV12-4 CVSTPGTGVNTGELFF TGTGTCAGCACCCCCGGGACGGGGGTGAACACCGGGGAGCTGTTTTTT
- - TRBJ2-3 TRBV18 CASSPAGGALADTQYF TGTGCCAGCTCACCGGCCGGGGGAGCGCTCGCAGATACGCAGTATTTT
TRBD2 many TRBJ2-1 TRBV12-3/TRBV12-4 CASSLPRRLAGGVEQFF TGTGCCAGCAGTTTACCAAGAAGACTAGCGGGGGGGGTCGAGCAGTTCTTC
- - TRBJ2-5 TRBV20-1 CSARDAQGGQETQYF TGCAGTGCTAGAGACGCACAGGGAGGCCAAGAGACCCAGTACTTC
TRBD2 few TRBJ2-7 TRBV20-1 CSAHGGTQGYEQYF TGCAGTGCCCACGGGGGGACTCAGGGCTACGAGCAGTACTTC
- few TRBJ2-1 TRBV4-1 CASSQEGANYNEQFF TGCGCCAGCAGCCAAGAGGGGGCCAACTACAATGAGCAGTTCTTC
TRBD2 - TRBJ2-5 TRBV6-2/TRBV6-3 CASSSLMTSGIARDSQYF TGTGCCAGCAGTTCTCTTATGACTAGCGGGATCGCAAGAGACTCCCAGTACTTC
- many TRBJ2-3 TRBV9 CASSPRVTDTQYF TGTGCCAGCAGCCCGAGAGTAACAGATACGCAGTATTTT
- - TRBJ2-1 TRBV20-1 CSARRQPFRSSYNEQFF TGCAGTGCTAGACGGCAGCCGTTTAGGAGCTCCTACAATGAGCAGTTCTTC
- few TRBJ1-1 TRBV5-1 CASSPGAGSTEAFF TGCGCCAGCAGCCCTGGGGCAGGGTCCACTGAAGCTTTCTTT
- many TRBJ1-1 TRBV29-1 CSARGGGTATEAFF TGCAGCGCCCGCGGGGGAGGGACGGCCACTGAAGCTTTCTTT
TRBD2 few TRBJ2-1 TRBV12-3/TRBV12-4 CASSQRGGLFNEQFF TGTGCCAGCAGCCAGCGGGGGGGCCTGTTCAATGAGCAGTTCTTC
TRBD2 few TRBJ2-5 TRBV7-2 CASSPGRSGETQYF TGTGCCAGCAGCCCCGGGAGGTCCGGGGAGACCCAGTACTTC
- many TRBJ2-1 TRBV4-2 CASRGRGAVDLPNNEQFF TGTGCCAGCAGGGGTCGGGGGGCCGTCGATTTGCCCAACAATGAGCAGTTCTTC
- few TRBJ2-5 TRBV20-1 CSAREYGGVVGAQYF TGCAGTGCTAGAGAGTACGGGGGCGTGGTTGGGGCCCAGTACTTC
TRBD1 - TRBJ2-2 TRBV12-3/TRBV12-4 CASSLAGTGFAGELFF TGTGCCAGCAGTCTCGCCGGGACAGGGTTCGCCGGGGAGCTGTTTTTT
TRBD1 - TRBJ2-1 TRBV29-1 CSVEGDRANEQFF TGCAGCGTTGAGGGGGACAGGGCGAATGAGCAGTTCTTC
TRBD1 many TRBJ1-2 TRBV7-2 CASSSDRGGRGYTF TGTGCCAGCAGCTCGGACAGGGGGGGTCGTGGCTACACCTTC
- - TRBJ2-7 TRBV5-1 CASRRGSYEQYF TGCGCCAGCCGCCGGGGCAGCTACGAGCAGTACTTC
TRBD1 few TRBJ1-1 TRBV4-2 CASSQENTGTGDTEAFF TGTGCCAGCAGCCAAGAAAACACCGGGACAGGGGACACTGAAGCTTTCTTT
- - TRBJ1-4 TRBV7-8 CASSLVAENEKLFF TGTGCCAGCAGCTTAGTGGCGGAAAATGAAAAACTGTTTTTT
TRBD2 few TRBJ2-7 TRBV18 CASSPSGSNEQYF TGTGCCAGCTCACCAAGCGGGAGCAACGAGCAGTACTTC
TRBD2 - TRBJ2-1 TRBV28 CATVAGGTYNEQFF TGTGCCACCGTAGCGGGAGGTACCTACAATGAGCAGTTCTTC
TRBD1 - TRBJ1-2 TRBV5-1 CASSPGQGLHGYTF TGCGCCAGCAGCCCGGGACAGGGGCTCCATGGCTACACCTTC
- few TRBJ2-5 TRBV6-1 CATAKGQGGEETQYF TGTGCCACCGCTAAAGGGCAGGGGGGAGAAGAGACCCAGTACTTC
- - TRBJ2-1 TRBV6-2/TRBV6-3 CASGRLLNEQFF TGTGCCAGCGGGAGACTACTCAATGAGCAGTTCTTC
TRBD2 few TRBJ2-1 TRBV20-1 CSAIQRERSEQFF TGCAGTGCTATCCAGCGGGAGAGGTCTGAGCAGTTCTTC
TRBD2 - TRBJ2-3 TRBV6-5 CASLSGGGMLYF TGTGCCAGCCTGTCGGGGGGAGGAATGTTGTATTTT